This T cell receptor beta chain was obtained from a study of CD4 T cells in relation to SARS-CoV-2 and coronaviruses. The assay was immunoSEQ multiplex PCR, and TCRdb's table has in-frame clones only and misses some. Seen here are roughly 17,000 clones, roughly 80% observed once, and the top ten hold under 35%. This clone was seen once. Its antigen is undetermined. Per the germline V gene, CDR1 is MNHEY and CDR2 is SVGAGI. The CDR3 is 14 residues long. Trimming pared 4 bases from V and 2 bases from J, leaving 11 bases between. CD4+ T cells from unexposed donors were obtained before the COVID-19 pandemic (2011-2018). CD4+ T cells were isolated from the cells after 10 days of culture.

This chain connects TRBV6-5 to TRBJ1-1; D not resolved. The sample taken for sequencing was CD4+ T cells from PBMCs, cultured in vitro. The TCR was taken from a human donor in good health. The CDR3 loop reads CASSLSGSNTEAFF. The CDR3 DNA reads as TGTGCCAGCAGTTTATCCGGGTCCAACACTGAAGCTTTCTTT.